This TCR beta chain was sequenced during a study of shared clonotypes between healthy human individuals (dated by TCRdb to about 2020). Describing the broader study: Three men and a couple of women, aged 18 to 49 years, made up the cohort. Blood TCR repertoires of five healthy adults were deeply sequenced to estimate repertoire size and the extent of clonotype sharing between individuals. To increase sequencing depth and limit assay-specific biases, different laboratories used diverse techniques to prepare libraries and sequence TCR repertoires. Between about 0.8 and 9.5 billion PBMCs per donor were obtained by leukapheresis. For each donor, CD4 naive and CD4 memory were each given three plates, CD8 naive was given two plates, and CD8 memory was given one plate.

The donors were healthy, HIV-negative adults with no recently reported acute infections or vaccinations. Only Caucasian adults living in Nashville, Tennessee, USA were represented among the donors. CD4+ T cells were enriched by magnetic negative selection; naive cells were then positively selected on CD45RA, and the negative fraction formed the memory subset. Blood was obtained by leukapheresis, after which PBMCs were separated by Ficoll-Histopaque density gradient centrifugation and cryopreserved in liquid nitrogen vapor phase. Analytical flow cytometry was used to check the purity and quantity of every magnetically sorted T cell population. Genomic DNA was isolated from every sorted fraction and measured by UV absorbance on a Nanodrop 2000c. Using the deep immunoSEQ assay, multiplex PCR amplified TCR CDR3 regions from genomic DNA. Genomic DNA extracted from each cell subset was distributed evenly over all wells of several immunoSEQ 96-well plates, and each plate served as one replicate. For sorted subsets, around 0.2 ug of genomic DNA, equivalent to around 29,000 T cell genomes, went into each replicate PCR. Purified libraries were measured with a Qubit 3.0 fluorometer, size-checked on a Bioanalyzer 2100, and measured again with the KAPA Library Quantification kit. Every immunoSEQ 96-well plate was sequenced on a separate single-read 150-cycle Illumina NextSeq 550 flow cell. For the original study's pipeline: Because the immunoSEQ output included only junctional sequences and no quality scores, the filtering could not be the same as the filtering used for full-length reads. Sequences were annotated with PyIR, a Python wrapper for IgBLAST v1.9, using IMGT germline references to assign V/J genes and CDR3. Reads were filtered out if the reads had weak V/J assignments (E-value above 1e-6), no CDR3, stop codons, out-of-frame junctions, or ambiguous translated residues. V3J clonotypes were defined as sequences sharing an identical inferred V gene, J gene, and CDR3 amino acid sequence. Percentage overlap between repertoires was computed as shared unique clonotypes divided by the size of the smaller repertoire. Richness of each repertoire was evaluated using RTK rarefaction, the Chao1 estimator, and Recon v2.1 estimates of unobserved clonotypes. Generation probabilities were computed with OLGA for all TCRbeta clonotypes obtained by the gDNA method from a few donors. TCRdb re-hosts the immuneACCESS table, in-frame sequences only. Its copies lack some clones; in the studies checked, an unresolved V gene accounts for under half of them, and the cause for the rest is not known. That table furnishes V, J and clone size, whereas the DNA furnished D and trimming. The sample table records roughly 2.4 million clones; around 95% of these occur just once. The leading ten clones occupy roughly 0.13% of the sample.

This clone was seen a single time. Its antigen remains unidentified. It has no much larger one-base neighbor in the sample; base qualities were not kept. The full study reports these points: Incomplete sequencing was indicated by rarefaction of sorted-subset datasets, despite the large sequencing depth. Compared with non-shared clonotypes, the clonotypes found in all four sorted-subset donors had higher generation probabilities. Sharing across several donors was observed for 5% to 6.5% of naive CD4, around 3.5% of naive CD8, 2% to 2.5% of memory CD4, and about 0.38% of memory CD8 clonotypes. The small number of donors limited the genetic and exposure-history diversity represented. Sampling was limited to blood, and TCR repertoires in tissue likely differ from TCR repertoires in blood. Based on pairwise subsampling, the degree of clonotype sharing among donors was expected to be affected by sequencing depth. Naive subsets generally had larger estimated clonotype richness than memory subsets.

Cut back by 8 bases and 1 base, the V and J ends lie 12 bases apart. Sequences MNHNS (CDR1) and SASEGT (CDR2) are obtained from the germline V gene. There are 14 amino acids in the CDR3, from cysteine to phenylalanine inclusive. Kept here is only the CDR3 DNA, which spans 42 bases and is read in frame from base 1. Sequencing was carried out using naive CD4+ T cells sorted from blood. What this sample's cell subset or site label stands for: CD45RA+ positively selected. This receptor was identified in a man between 18 and 35 years old in good health. The chain is encoded by TRBV6-1 joined to TRBJ1-5; too little of a D gene remains to name it. The sequenced DNA: TGTGCCAGCGTGGAGGGTGGCAGCAATCAGCCCCAGCATTTT. This is translated as CASVEGGSNQPQHF.